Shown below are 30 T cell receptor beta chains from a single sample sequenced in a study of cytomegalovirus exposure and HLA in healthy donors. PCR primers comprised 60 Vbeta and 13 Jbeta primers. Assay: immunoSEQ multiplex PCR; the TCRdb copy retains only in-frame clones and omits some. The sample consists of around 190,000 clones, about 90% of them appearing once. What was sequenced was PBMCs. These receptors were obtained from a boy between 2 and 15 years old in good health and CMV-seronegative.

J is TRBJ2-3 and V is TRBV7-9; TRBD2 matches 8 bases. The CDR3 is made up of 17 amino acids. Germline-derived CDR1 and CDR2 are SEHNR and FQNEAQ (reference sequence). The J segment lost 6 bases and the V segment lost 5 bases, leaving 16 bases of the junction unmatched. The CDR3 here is CASSPLSGGSSVDTQYF. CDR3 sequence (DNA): TGTGCCAGCAGCCCTCTGAGCGGGGGTTCCTCAGTGGATACGCAGTATTTT.

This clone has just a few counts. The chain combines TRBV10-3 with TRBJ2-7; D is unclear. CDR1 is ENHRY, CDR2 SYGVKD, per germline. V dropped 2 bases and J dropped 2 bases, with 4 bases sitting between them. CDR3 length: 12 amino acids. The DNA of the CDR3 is TGTGCCATCAGTGAGGGCCCCTACGAGCAGTACTTC. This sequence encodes CAISEGPYEQYF.

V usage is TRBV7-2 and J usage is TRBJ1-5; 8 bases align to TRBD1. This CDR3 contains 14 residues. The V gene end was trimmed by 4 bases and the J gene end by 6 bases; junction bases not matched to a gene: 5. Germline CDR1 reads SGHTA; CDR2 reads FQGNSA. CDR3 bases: TGTGCCAGCAGCTCGCAGACAGGGGTTCAGCCCCAGCATTTT. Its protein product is CASSSQTGVQPQHF.

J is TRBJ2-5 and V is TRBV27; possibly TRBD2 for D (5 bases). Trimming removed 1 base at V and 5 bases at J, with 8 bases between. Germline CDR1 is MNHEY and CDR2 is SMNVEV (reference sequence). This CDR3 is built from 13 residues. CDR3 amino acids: CASSLYRDETQYF. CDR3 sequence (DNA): TGTGCCAGCAGTTTATATCGGGATGAGACCCAGTACTTC.

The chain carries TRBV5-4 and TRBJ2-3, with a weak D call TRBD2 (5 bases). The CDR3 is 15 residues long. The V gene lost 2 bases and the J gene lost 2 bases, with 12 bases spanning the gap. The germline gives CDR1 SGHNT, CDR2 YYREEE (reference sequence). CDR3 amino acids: CASSFSRDNTDTQYF. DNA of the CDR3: TGTGCCAGCAGCTTTTCCCGGGATAACACAGATACGCAGTATTTT.

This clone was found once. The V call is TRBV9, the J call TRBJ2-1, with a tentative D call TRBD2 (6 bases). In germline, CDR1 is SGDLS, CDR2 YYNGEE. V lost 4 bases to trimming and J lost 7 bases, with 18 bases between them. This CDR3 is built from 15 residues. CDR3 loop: CASSPRDFGVNEQFF. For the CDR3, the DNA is TGTGCCAGCAGCCCACGGGACTTCGGAGTGAATGAGCAGTTCTTC.

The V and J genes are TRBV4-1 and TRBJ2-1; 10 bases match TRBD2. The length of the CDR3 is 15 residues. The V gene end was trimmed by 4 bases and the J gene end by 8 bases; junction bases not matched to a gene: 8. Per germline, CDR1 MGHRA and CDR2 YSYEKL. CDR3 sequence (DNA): TGCGCCAGCAGCCCGACCGGACTAGCGGTGGATGAGCAGTTCTTC. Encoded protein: CASSPTGLAVDEQFF.

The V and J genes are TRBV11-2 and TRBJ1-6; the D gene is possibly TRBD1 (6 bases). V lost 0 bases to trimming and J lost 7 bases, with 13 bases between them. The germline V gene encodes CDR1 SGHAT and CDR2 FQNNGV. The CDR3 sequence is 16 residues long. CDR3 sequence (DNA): TGTGCCAGCAGCTTAGAGGGGGCCCGTCTAAATTCACCCCTCCACTTT. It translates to CASSLEGARLNSPLHF. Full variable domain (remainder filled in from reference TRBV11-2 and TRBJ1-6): EAGVAQSPRYKIIEKRQSVAFWCNPISGHATLYWYQQILGQGPKLLIQFQNNGVVDDSQLPKDRFSAERLKGVDSTLKIQPAKLEDSAVYLCASSLEGARLNSPLHFGNGTRLTVT.

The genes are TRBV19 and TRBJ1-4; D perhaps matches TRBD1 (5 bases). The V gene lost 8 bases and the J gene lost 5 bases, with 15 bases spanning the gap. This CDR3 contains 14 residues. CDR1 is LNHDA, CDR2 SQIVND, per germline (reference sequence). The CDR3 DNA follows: TGTGCCAGTTGGGCGGGGGAACGAAATGAAAAACTGTTTTTT. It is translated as CASWAGERNEKLFF.

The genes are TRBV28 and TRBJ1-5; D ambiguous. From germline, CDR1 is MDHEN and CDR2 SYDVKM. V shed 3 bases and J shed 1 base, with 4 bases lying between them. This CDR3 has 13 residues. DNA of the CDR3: TGTGCCAGCAGTTTTTTAAGCAATCAGCCCCAGCATTTT. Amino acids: CASSFLSNQPQHF.

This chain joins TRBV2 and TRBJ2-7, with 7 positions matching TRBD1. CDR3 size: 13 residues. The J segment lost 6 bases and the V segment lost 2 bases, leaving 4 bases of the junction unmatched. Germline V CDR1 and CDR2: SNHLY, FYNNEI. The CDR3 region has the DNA TGTGCCAGCAGTGAATATGGGGACAGCGAGCAGTACTTC. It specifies CASSEYGDSEQYF.

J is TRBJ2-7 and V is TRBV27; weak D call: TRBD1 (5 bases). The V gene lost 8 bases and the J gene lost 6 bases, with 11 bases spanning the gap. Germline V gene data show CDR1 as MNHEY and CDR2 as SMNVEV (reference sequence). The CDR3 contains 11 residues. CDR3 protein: CASQAGIEQYF. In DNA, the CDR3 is TGTGCCAGCCAAGCAGGGATCGAGCAGTACTTC.

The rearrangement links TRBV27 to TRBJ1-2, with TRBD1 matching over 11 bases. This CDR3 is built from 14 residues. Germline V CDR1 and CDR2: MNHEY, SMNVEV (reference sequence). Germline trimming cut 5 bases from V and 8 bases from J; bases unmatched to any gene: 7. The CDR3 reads CASSIAGTGGGYTF. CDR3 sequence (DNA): TGTGCCAGCAGTATCGCCGGGACAGGGGGAGGCTACACCTTC.

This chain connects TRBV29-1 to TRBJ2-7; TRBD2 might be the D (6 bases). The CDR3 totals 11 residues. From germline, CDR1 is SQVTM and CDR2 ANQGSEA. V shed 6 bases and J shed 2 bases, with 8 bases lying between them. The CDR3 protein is CSVRGPYEQYF. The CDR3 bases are TGCAGCGTGCGGGGTCCCTACGAGCAGTACTTC.

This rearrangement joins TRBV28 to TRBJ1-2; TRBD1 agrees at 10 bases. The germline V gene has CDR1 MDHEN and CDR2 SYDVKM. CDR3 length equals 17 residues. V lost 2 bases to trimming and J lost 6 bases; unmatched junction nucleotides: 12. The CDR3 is CASSLILSEDRGHGYTF. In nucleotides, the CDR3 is TGTGCCAGCAGTTTAATCCTTAGTGAAGACAGGGGGCATGGCTACACCTTC.

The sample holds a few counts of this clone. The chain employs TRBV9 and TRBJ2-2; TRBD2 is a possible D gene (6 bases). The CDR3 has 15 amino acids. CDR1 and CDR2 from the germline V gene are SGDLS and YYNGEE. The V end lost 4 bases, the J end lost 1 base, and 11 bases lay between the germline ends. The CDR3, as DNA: TGTGCCAGCAGCATCCTTAGCGGGAACACCGGGGAGCTGTTTTTT. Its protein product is CASSILSGNTGELFF.

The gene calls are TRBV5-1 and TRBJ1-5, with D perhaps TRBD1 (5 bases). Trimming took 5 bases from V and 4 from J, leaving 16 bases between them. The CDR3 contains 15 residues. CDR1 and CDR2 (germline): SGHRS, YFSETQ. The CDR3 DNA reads TGCGCCAGCAGGCGGGGGGGGTCTTTAAATCAGCCCCAGCATTTT. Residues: CASRRGGSLNQPQHF.

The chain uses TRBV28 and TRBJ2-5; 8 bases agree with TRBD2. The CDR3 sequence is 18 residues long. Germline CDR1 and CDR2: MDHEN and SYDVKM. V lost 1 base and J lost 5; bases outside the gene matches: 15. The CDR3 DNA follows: TGTGCCAGCAGTTTATCTTGGGCCAAATCAGCGGGAGAGGAGACCCAGTACTTC. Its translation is CASSLSWAKSAGEETQYF. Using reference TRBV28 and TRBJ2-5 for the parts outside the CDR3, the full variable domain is DVKVTQSSRYLVKRTGEKVFLECVQDMDHENMFWYRQDPGLGLRLIYFSYDVKMKEKGDIPEGYSVSREKKERFSLILESASTNQTSMYLCASSLSWAKSAGEETQYFGPGTRLLVL.

CDR3 in amino acids: CASSSLGASSGNTIYF. The DNA for the CDR3 is TGTGCCAGCAGTTCGCTGGGGGCCAGCTCTGGAAACACCATATATTTT. This sequence joins TRBV28 and TRBJ1-3, with D possibly being TRBD1 (6 bases). V was shortened by 4 bases and J by 0 bases, with 13 bases between the two germline ends. The CDR3 runs 16 residues. CDR1 is MDHEN and CDR2 is SYDVKM in the germline V gene.

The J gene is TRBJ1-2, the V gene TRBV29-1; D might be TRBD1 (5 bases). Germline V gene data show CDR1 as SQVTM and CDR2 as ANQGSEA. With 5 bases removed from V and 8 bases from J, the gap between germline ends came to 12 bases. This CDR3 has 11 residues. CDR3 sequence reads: CSVSQGGGYTF. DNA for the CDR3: TGCAGCGTTTCTCAGGGAGGCGGCTACACCTTC.

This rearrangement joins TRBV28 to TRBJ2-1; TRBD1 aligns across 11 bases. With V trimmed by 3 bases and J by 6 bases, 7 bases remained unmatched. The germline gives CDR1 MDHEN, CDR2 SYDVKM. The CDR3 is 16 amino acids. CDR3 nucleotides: TGTGCCAGCAGTTTGTGGGGACAGGGGGGTACCAATGAGCAGTTCTTC. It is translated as CASSLWGQGGTNEQFF.

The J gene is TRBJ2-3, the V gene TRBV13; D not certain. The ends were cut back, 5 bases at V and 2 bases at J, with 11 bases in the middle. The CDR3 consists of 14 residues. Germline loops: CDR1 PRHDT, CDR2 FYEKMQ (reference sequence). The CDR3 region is CASSPQAFTDTQYF. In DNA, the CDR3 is TGTGCCAGCAGCCCCCAAGCGTTCACAGATACGCAGTATTTT.

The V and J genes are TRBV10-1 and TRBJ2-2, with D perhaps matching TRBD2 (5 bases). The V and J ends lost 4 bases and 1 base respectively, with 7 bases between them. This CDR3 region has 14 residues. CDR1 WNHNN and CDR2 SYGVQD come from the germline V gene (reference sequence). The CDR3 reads CASSASGNTGELFF. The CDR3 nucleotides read TGCGCCAGCAGTGCCAGCGGGAACACCGGGGAGCTGTTTTTT.

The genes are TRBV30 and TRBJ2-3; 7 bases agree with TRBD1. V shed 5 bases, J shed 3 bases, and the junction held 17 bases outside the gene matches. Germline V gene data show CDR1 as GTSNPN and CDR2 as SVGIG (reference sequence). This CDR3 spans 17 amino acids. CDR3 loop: CAWGGDTGVGGTDTQYF. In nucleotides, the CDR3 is TGTGCCTGGGGGGGAGACACAGGGGTCGGTGGAACAGATACGCAGTATTTT.

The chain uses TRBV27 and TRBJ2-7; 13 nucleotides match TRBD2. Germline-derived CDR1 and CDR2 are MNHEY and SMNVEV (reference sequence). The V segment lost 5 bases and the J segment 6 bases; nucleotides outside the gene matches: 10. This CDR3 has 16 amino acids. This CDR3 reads CASSAYGTSGISEQYF. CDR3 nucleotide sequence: TGTGCCAGCAGTGCCTACGGGACTAGCGGGATAAGCGAGCAGTACTTC.

The CDR3 reads CASSLVGQGTEAFF. The CDR3 DNA is TGCGCCAGCAGCTTGGTGGGACAGGGGACTGAAGCTTTCTTT. This chain joins TRBV5-1 and TRBJ1-1; 10 bases agree with TRBD1. The V and J ends lost 0 bases and 5 bases, in that order; junction bases with no gene match: 1. In germline, CDR1 is SGHRS, CDR2 YFSETQ. The CDR3 covers 14 residues.

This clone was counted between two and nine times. For the CDR3, the DNA is TGTGCCAGTAGTCGGACAGGGGAGACAGATACGCAGTATTTT. Translating it yields CASSRTGETDTQYF. J is TRBJ2-3 and V is TRBV19; 9 bases match TRBD1. This CDR3 contains 14 residues. The V and J ends lost 5 bases and 3 bases, in that order; junction bases with no gene match: 3. Germline V gene data show CDR1 as LNHDA and CDR2 as SQIVND (reference sequence). Using reference TRBV19 and TRBJ2-3 for the parts outside the CDR3, the full variable domain is DGGITQSPKYLFRKEGQNVTLSCEQNLNHDAMYWYRQDPGQGLRLIYYSQIVNDFQKGDIAEGYSVSREKKESFPLTVTSAQKNPTAFYLCASSRTGETDTQYFGPGTRLTVL.

The CDR3 loop is CAWSPVKETQYF. As DNA, the CDR3 is TGTGCCTGGAGCCCGGTTAAAGAGACCCAGTACTTC. The chain recombines TRBV30 with TRBJ2-5; D is unclear. This CDR3 has 12 residues. Deletions cut 3 bases from V and 3 bases from J, with 8 bases between. The germline V gene encodes CDR1 GTSNPN and CDR2 SVGIG (reference sequence).

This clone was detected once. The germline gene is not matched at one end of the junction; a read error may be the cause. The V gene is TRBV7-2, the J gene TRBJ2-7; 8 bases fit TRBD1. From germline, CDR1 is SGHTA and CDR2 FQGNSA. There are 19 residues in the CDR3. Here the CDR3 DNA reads TGTGCCAGCAGTTTGGGTGGGACAGGACTCTTTAACCCGATTTACGCGCAGTACTTC. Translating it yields CASSLGGTGLFNPIYAQYF. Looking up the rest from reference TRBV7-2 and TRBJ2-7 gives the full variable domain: GAGVSQSPSNKVTEKGKDVELRCDPISGHTALYWYRQSLGQGLEFLIYFQGNSAPDKSGLPSDRFSAERTGGSVSTLTIQRTQQEDSAVYLCASSLGGTGLFNPIYAQYFGPGTRLTVT.

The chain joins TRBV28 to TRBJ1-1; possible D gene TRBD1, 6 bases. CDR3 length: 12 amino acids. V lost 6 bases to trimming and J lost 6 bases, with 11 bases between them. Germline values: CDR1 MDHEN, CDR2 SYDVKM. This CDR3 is CASSPTGSEAFF. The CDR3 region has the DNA TGTGCCAGCAGCCCCACAGGGTCTGAAGCTTTCTTT.